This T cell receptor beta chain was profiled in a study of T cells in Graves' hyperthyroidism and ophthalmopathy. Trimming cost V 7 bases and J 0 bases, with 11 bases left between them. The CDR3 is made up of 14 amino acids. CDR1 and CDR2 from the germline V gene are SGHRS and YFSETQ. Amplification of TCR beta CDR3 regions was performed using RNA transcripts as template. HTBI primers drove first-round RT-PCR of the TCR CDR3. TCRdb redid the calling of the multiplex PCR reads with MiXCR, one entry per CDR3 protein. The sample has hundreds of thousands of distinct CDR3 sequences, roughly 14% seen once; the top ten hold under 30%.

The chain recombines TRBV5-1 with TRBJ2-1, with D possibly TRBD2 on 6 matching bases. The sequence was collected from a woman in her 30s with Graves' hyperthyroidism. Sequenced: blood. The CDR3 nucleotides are TGCGCCAGCGGGGACTCGAGCTCCTACAATGAGCAGTTCTTC. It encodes CASGDSSSYNEQFF.